Described below is a single TCR beta chain sequence and its context. Its antigen is undetermined. Germline loops: CDR1 SGHAT, CDR2 FQNNGV. V was trimmed by 4 bases and J by 5 bases, leaving 21 bases between them. The CDR3 loop spans 17 amino acids. The record originates from a study of metastatic and nonmetastatic thyroid tumors. Broader study findings: As reported, TCR beta diversity in blood and tumor was significantly higher in malignant thyroid tumors than in benign nodules.

TCRdb re-clonotyped the PCR reads through MiXCR. The sample has around 50,000 clones; just under 30% are singletons. Thyroid surgery took place with no prior treatment in any patient. This TCR was sampled from a female donor with papillary thyroid cancer or a benign thyroid nodule (not recorded which). Some clones in this sample may be carry-over from other donors' samples. Sequenced: blood. The rearrangement joins TRBV11-2 to TRBJ2-1; D might be TRBD1 (7 bases). CDR3 sequence reads: CASSWTGVSGLDNEQFF. For the CDR3, the DNA is TGTGCCAGCAGCTGGACAGGAGTGAGCGGGCTAGACAATGAGCAGTTCTTC.